This T cell receptor beta chain comes out of a study of CD8 T cells in ankylosing spondylitis. Points from the study as a whole: Reports say disease-linked clones showed up significantly more in matched ankylosing spondylitis synovial fluid.

Each TCR beta library was made by quantitative 5'-RACE that incorporated molecular barcodes. TCRdb reprocessed the 5' RACE reads with MiXCR, giving one entry per CDR3 protein. The table shows roughly 280,000 distinct CDR3 sequences, with around 19% occurring only once. CDR3 length: 14 amino acids. Per germline, CDR1 SQVTM and CDR2 ANQGSEA. V was pared by 3 bases and J by 4 bases, with 14 bases between. With regard to this clonotype: Its antigen is still unknown.

The chain couples TRBV29-1 to TRBJ2-3, with D uncertain. The sequence was obtained from a male donor with ankylosing spondylitis or in good health (not recorded which). Input material: blood, either unsorted or a sorted T cell fraction (not recorded which). CDR3 loop: CSVESGIGSDTQYF. The CDR3 nucleotides are TGCAGCGTTGAGTCCGGAATCGGGTCAGATACGCAGTATTTT.